These T cell receptor beta chains were read from a single sample in a study of T cell responses to AZD1222 COVID-19 vaccine. Here immunoSEQ multiplex PCR was the method, and the copy in TCRdb shows in-frame clones only, minus some. This table holds more than 85,000 clones, 70% to 90% found once. Specimen: peripheral blood, collected on day 0 of AZD1222 vaccination. These receptor sequences come from an adult in good health. The CDR3 runs from the conserved cysteine through the conserved F or W. Rows give clone size only sometimes, using once, few, many, or a class for an expanded clone.

CDR3aa,abundance,v_gene
CASSQTKTSGSNEQFF,-,TRBV11-3
CASTWISNTEAFF,-,TRBV28
CASSLDSSIPNYGYTF,-,TRBV5-1
CASSLDSYNEQFF,-,TRBV12-3/TRBV12-4
CASSFDLYGIYGYTF,-,TRBV7-2
CASSLRTSGGAGDTQYF,-,TRBV27
CASSRATGVYGYTF,-,TRBV19
CASKDGAGGNYGYTF,once,TRBV2
CATRDPTPQGVQETQYF,-,TRBV24-1
CASSRDSRNTIYF,-,TRBV11-3
CASSLMSPQETQYF,-,TRBV7-9
CASATGPTDTQYF,-,TRBV2
CASSQVRLAGGKLSYEQYF,-,TRBV4-1
CASSQDPGLEGFDEQFF,-,TRBV4-3
CASSFMNTEAFF,-,TRBV5-5
CASRERDPGPLHF,-,TRBV2
CASSEGADHGYTF,-,TRBV19
CASSLSPQGSAFF,once,TRBV5-6
CASSSGTSGTDTQYF,-,TRBV5-1
CASSYPLALNEQFF,-,TRBV6-6
CASRTGGHGYTF,-,TRBV5-1
CSVQGLGDQETQYF,-,TRBV29-1
CASSSRGSSYNSPLHF,-,TRBV7-2
CARSWAGGGGETQYF,-,TRBV5-1
CASSQDGGTGIASTDTQYF,-,TRBV4-1
CASSPGTSQFF,once,TRBV12-3/TRBV12-4
CASSLEWSYEQYF,-,TRBV7-2
CASSLEASGTYEQYF,-,TRBV5-1
CASTPGTSPVDTQYF,-,TRBV2
CASTSRRLSSYEQYF,few,TRBV7-8
CASSRDFSSYNEQFF,-,TRBV5-1
CASSVEGTELTGELFF,-,TRBV9
CASSIRGEDQPQHF,-,TRBV19
CAISESLRGSGIDNQPQHF,-,TRBV10-3
CASSSRAGNEKLFF,-,TRBV7-2
CASSLAGTGGQYEQYF,-,TRBV7-2
CASRGGLMIKTQYF,once,TRBV23-1
CASSQEMVRPGRGYTF,-,TRBV4-1
CASSLQRGSSYNEQFF,-,TRBV5-1
CASSRTSAIEQFF,-,TRBV5-8
CASSYSIREGNQPQHF,-,TRBV6-6
CASSQGWGAEDEKLFF,once,TRBV4-1
CASSLGFYEQYF,few,TRBV11-2
CASSIDVDQPQHF,-,TRBV19
CASSQAGTAYGYTF,-,TRBV4-2
CASATGNYGYTF,-,TRBV19
CASSIATGGWNTEAFF,-,TRBV19
CASSPQAVPSYEQYF,-,TRBV3-1/TRBV3-2
CASSTLAGASYEQYF,few,TRBV6-2/TRBV6-3
CASSPRRSGEQYF,-,TRBV18
CSASERGSLQETQYF,-,TRBV29-1
CASSVQGRGTEAFF,-,TRBV19
CATSPLGYNEQFF,-,TRBV24-1
CASSNPGGGTEAFF,-,TRBV6-5
CASSLQSGPGYEQYF,-,TRBV4-3